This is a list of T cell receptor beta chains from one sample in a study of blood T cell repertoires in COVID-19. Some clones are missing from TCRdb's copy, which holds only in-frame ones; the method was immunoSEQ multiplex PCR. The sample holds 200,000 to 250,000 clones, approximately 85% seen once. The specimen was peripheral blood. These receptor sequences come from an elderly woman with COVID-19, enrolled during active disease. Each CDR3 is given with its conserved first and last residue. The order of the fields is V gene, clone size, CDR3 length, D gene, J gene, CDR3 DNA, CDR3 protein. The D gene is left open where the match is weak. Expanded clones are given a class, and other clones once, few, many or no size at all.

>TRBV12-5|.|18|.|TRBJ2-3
TGTGCTAGTGGTTACCCCAACAGGTTTATTATCCACACAGATACGCAGTATTTT
CASGYPNRFIIHTDTQYF
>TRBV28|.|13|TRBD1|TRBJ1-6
TGTGCCAGCACGGAGACAGGGAAATCACCCCTCCACTTT
CASTETGKSPLHF
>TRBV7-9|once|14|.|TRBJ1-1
TGTGCCAGCACCCTTAACTGGGCAGACACTGAAGCTTTCTTT
CASTLNWADTEAFF
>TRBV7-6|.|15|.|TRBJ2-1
TGTGCCAGCAGCCCAGCGGCCAGCTCCTACAATGAGCAGTTCTTC
CASSPAASSYNEQFF
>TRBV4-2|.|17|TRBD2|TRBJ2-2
TGTGCCAGCAGCCAGGCCGGGACTAGCGGGAGGTCCGGGGAGCTGTTTTTT
CASSQAGTSGRSGELFF
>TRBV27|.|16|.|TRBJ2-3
TGTGCCAGCAGCCGAATCGGGGGAGGTTCCCGAGATACGCAGTATTTT
CASSRIGGGSRDTQYF
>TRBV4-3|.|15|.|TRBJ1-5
TGCGCCAGCAGCCAAGATGGGTCAGGGGATCAGCCCCAGCATTTT
CASSQDGSGDQPQHF
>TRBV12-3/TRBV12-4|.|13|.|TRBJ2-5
TGTGCCAGTAACGACTTGGCCCAAGAGACCCAGTACTTC
CASNDLAQETQYF
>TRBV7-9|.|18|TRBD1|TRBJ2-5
TGTGCCAGCAGCTTAGGACAGGGGCGTAAAGTAGTGCAAGAGACCCAGTACTTC
CASSLGQGRKVVQETQYF
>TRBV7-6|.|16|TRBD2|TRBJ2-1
TGTGCCAGCAGCTCAACGGCGGCTAGCGGAAACAATGAGCAGTTCTTC
CASSSTAASGNNEQFF
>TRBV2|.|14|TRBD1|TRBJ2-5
TGTGCCAGCAGTGGGGGACAGGTCCAAGAGACCCAGTACTTC
CASSGGQVQETQYF
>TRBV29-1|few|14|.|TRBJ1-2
TGCAGCGTTGAGGGGGGGCGCGGGATGCCTGGCTACACCTTC
CSVEGGRGMPGYTF
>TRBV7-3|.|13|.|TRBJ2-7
TGTGCCAGCGCTGCGGGTCCCTCCTACGAGCAGTACTTC
CASAAGPSYEQYF
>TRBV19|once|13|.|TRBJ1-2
TGTGCCAGTGGGGCCGGGGGGACCTATGGCTACACCTTC
CASGAGGTYGYTF
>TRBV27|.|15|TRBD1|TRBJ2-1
TGTGCCAGCAGCCCAGACAGGGGACGGGGGAATGAGCAGTTCTTC
CASSPDRGRGNEQFF
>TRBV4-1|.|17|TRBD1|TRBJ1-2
TGCGCCAGCAGCCAAGCAGCAGGGGGACTGGCTAACTATGGCTACACCTTC
CASSQAAGGLANYGYTF
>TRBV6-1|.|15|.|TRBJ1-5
TGTGCCAGCAGTTGGACATCCTCTAGCAATCAGCCCCAGCATTTT
CASSWTSSSNQPQHF
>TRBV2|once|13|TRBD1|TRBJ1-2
TGTGCCAGCAGTGGGGACAGTATGTTTGGCTACACCTTC
CASSGDSMFGYTF
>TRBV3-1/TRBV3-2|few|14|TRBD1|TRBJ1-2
TGTGCCAGCAGCCTTTGGACAGGATTCTATGGCTACACCTTC
CASSLWTGFYGYTF
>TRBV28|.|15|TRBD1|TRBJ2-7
TGTGCCAGCAGATTCTTAACAGGGGCGGCCTACGAGCAGTACTTC
CASRFLTGAAYEQYF
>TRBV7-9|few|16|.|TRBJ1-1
TGTGCCAGCAGCTCCGGTGACAGGCTCGTCGGCACTGAAGCTTTCTTT
CASSSGDRLVGTEAFF
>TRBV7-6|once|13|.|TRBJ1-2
TGTGCCAGCAGCTTAGAGGCGGGCTATGGCTACACCTTC
CASSLEAGYGYTF
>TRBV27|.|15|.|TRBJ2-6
TGTGCCAGCAGTCCCCCCTCTACGGGGGCCAACGTCCTGACTTTC
CASSPPSTGANVLTF
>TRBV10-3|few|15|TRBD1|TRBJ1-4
TGTGCCATCAGTGGGGGACAGGGAGGTGATGAAAAACTGTTTTTT
CAISGGQGGDEKLFF
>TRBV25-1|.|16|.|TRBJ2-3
TGTGCCAGCAGTGAACGTGTCCCGGGTCGCACAGATACGCAGTATTTT
CASSERVPGRTDTQYF
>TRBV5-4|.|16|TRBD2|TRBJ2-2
TGTGCCAGCAGCGGGCGGACTAGCGGGAGGGACGGGGAGCTGTTTTTT
CASSGRTSGRDGELFF
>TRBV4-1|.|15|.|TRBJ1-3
TGCGCCAGCAGCCAAGCGGACAGTTTTGGAAACACCATATATTTT
CASSQADSFGNTIYF
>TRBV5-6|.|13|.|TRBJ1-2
TGTGCCAGCAGCTGGGGCGGAAACTATGGCTACACCTTC
CASSWGGNYGYTF
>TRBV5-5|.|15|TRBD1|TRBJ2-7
TGTGCCAGCAGCTTGGCCGGGACAGATACCTACGAGCAGTACTTC
CASSLAGTDTYEQYF
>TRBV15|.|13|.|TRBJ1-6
TGTGCCACCAGCACCAACAGGGCTTCACCCCTCCACTTT
CATSTNRASPLHF
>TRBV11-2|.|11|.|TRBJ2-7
TGTGCCAGCAGCCCCAACTACGAGCAGTACTTC
CASSPNYEQYF
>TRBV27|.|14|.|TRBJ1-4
TGTGCCAGCAGTTTATCGAGGGCGGATAATAAACTGTTTTTT
CASSLSRADNKLFF
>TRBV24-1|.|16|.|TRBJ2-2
TGTGCCACCAGTGCCCTGGGAAGGGTGGGAGGCGGGGAGCTGTTTTTT
CATSALGRVGGGELFF
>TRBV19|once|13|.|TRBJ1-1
TGTGCCAGTAGGGCTTTAAGTCTCACTGAAGCTTTCTTT
CASRALSLTEAFF
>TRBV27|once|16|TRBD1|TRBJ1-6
TGTGCCAGCAGTTTCGGTAGGACAGGTCAAAATTCACCCCTCCACTTT
CASSFGRTGQNSPLHF
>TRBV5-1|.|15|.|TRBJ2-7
TGCGCCAGCAGCTCCGGGGGTTCCTCGTGGGTCGAGCAGTACTTC
CASSSGGSSWVEQYF
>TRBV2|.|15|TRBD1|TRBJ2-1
TGTGCCAGCGACCCGGACAGGGGCTCCTACAATGAGCAGTTCTTC
CASDPDRGSYNEQFF
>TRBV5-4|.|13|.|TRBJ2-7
TGTGCCAGCAGCTTGGAGGGGGCGGGGGAGCAGTACTTC
CASSLEGAGEQYF